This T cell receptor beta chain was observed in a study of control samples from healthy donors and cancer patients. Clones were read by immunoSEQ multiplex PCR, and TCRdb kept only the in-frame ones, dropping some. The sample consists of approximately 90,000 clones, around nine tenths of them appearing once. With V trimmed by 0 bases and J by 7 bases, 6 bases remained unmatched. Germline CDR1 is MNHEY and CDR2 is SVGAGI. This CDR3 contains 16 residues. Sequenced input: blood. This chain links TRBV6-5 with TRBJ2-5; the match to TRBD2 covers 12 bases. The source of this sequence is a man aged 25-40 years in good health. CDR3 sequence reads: CASSYSTSGGLGTQYF. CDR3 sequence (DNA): TGTGCCAGCAGTTACTCGACTAGCGGGGGACTTGGGACCCAGTACTTC.